This T cell receptor beta chain was retrieved from a study of T cell responses to AZD1222 COVID-19 vaccine. Study results and caveats: Only a handful of AZD1222 recipients tested seropositive at baseline. Per reports, nearly half of all spike-specific TCRs target regions that are unmutated in variants. White British ancestry dominated among donors, who included more females, and clonal diversity was possibly underestimated.

Sequenced by immunoSEQ multiplex PCR; TCRdb stores in-frame clones only, minus some. Among 90,000 to 130,000 clones listed, about 88% were seen once. Note on this clone: What it binds is not known.

This CDR3 is 18 amino acids long. Germline V CDR1 and CDR2: SEHNR, FQNEAQ (reference sequence). V was pared by 1 base and J by 1 base, with 17 bases between. This rearrangement joins TRBV7-9 to TRBJ2-1; tentatively, D is TRBD2 (6 bases). This sequence was found in an adult in good health. Here the sequenced sample was peripheral blood, taken on day 0 of AZD1222 vaccination. CDR3 amino acids: CASSLVAGSDPSYNEQFF. The CDR3 nucleotides are TGTGCCAGCAGCTTAGTGGCGGGATCGGACCCTTCCTACAATGAGCAGTTCTTC. The whole variable domain, remainder taken from reference TRBV7-9 and TRBJ2-1, is DTGVSQNPRHKITKRGQNVTFRCDPISEHNRLYWYRQTLGQGPEFLTYFQNEAQLEKSRLLSDRFSAERPKGSFSTLEIQRTEQGDSAMYLCASSLVAGSDPSYNEQFFGPGTRLTVL.